What follows is one TCR beta chain and its context. Its target is not known. Each cell subset's genomic DNA was divided evenly among several immunoSEQ plates. Clones were sequenced by immunoSEQ multiplex PCR, and TCRdb holds only the in-frame ones, with some missing. The sample lists 550,000 to 850,000 clones, approximately 79% seen once, with less than 2% in the top ten. The V end was cut by 5 bases, the J end by 8 bases, with 15 bases between. CDR3 length: 13 amino acids. CDR1 and CDR2 (germline): SGHTA, FQGTGA. Adults of Caucasian background living in Nashville, Tennessee made up all donors. These data are taken from a study of shared clonotypes between healthy human individuals. Study-wide findings and caveats: Genetic and exposure-history diversity was limited by the small donor number. Naive subsets generally had larger estimated richness than memory subsets.

The sample consisted of memory CD4+ T cells sorted from blood. Subset here: CD45RA-negative fraction. The TCR sequence derives from a woman in her 30s in good health. The chain is built from TRBV7-3 and TRBJ1-2; D is undetermined. CDR3 loop: CASSNPGRGGYTF. The CDR3 nucleotides are TGTGCCAGCAGCAACCCTGGCCGCGGAGGCTACACCTTC.